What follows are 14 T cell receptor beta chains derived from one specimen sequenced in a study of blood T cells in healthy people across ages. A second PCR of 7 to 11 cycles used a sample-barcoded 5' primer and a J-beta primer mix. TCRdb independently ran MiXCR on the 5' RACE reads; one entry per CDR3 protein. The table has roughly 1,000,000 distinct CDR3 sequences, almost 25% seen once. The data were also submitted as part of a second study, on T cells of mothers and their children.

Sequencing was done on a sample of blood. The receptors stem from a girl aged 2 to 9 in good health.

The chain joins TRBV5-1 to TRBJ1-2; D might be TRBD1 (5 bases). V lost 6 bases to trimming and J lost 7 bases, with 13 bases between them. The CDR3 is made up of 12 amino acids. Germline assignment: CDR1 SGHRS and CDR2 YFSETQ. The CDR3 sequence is CASTKGDFGYTF. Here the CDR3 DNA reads TGCGCCAGCACAAAAGGGGACTTTGGCTACACCTTC.

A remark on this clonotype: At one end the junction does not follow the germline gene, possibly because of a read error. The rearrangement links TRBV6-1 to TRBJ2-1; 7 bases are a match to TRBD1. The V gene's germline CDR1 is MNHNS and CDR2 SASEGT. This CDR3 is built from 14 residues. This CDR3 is CASSPWTGDNEQFF. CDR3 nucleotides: TGTGCCAGCAGTCCCTGGACAGGCGACAATGAACAGTTCTTC.

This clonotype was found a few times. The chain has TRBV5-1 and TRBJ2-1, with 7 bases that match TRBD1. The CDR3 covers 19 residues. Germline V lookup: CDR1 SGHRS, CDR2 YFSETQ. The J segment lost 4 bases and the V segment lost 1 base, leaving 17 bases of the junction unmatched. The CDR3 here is CASSLTTNSGQPRYNEQFF. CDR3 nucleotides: TGCGCCAGCAGCTTGACGACGAATTCGGGACAGCCGCGTTACAATGAGCAGTTCTTC.

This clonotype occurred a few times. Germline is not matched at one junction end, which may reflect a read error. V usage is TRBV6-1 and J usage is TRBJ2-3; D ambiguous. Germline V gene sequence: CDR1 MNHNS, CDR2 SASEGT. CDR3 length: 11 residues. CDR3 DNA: TGTGCCAGCAGAACGACCTATACGGAGTATTTT. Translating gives CASRTTYTEYF.

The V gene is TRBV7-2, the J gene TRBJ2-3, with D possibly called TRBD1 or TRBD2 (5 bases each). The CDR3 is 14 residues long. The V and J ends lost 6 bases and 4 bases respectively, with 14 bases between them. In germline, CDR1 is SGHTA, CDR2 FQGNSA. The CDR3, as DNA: TGTGCCAGCAGACCGCGTGGGGACCCAGATACGCAGTATTTT. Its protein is CASRPRGDPDTQYF. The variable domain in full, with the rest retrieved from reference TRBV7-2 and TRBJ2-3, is GAGVSQSPSNKVTEKGKDVELRCDPISGHTALYWYRQSLGQGLEFLIYFQGNSAPDKSGLPSDRFSAERTGGSVSTLTIQRTQQEDSAVYLCASRPRGDPDTQYFGPGTRLTVL.

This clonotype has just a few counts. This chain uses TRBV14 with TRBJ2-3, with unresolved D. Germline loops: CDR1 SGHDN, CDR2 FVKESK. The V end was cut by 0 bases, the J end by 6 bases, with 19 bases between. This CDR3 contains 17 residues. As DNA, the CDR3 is TGTGCCAGCAGCCAAGAGAATCCCCCCGCGGCGTGGGATACGCAGTATTTT. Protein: CASSQENPPAAWDTQYF.

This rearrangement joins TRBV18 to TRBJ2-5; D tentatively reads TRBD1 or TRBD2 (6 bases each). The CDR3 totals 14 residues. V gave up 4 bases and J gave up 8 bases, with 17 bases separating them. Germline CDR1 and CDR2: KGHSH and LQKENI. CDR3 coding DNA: TGTGCCAGCTCACGACCTGACGGGGGCGAAACCCAGTACTTC. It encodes CASSRPDGGETQYF.

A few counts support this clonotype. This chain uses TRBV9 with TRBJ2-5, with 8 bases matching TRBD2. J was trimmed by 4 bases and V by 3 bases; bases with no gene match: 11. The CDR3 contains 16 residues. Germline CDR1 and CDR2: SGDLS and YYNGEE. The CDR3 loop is CASSAGGLGGGETQYF. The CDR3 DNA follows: TGTGCCAGCAGCGCGGGGGGGCTCGGCGGTGGAGAGACCCAGTACTTC.

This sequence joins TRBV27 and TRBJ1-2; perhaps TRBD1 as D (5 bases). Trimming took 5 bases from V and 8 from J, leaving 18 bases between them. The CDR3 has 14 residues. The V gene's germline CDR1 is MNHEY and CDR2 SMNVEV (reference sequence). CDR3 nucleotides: TGTGCCAGCAGTCCTATGGACACTCCCGAAGGCTACACCTTC. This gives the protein CASSPMDTPEGYTF.

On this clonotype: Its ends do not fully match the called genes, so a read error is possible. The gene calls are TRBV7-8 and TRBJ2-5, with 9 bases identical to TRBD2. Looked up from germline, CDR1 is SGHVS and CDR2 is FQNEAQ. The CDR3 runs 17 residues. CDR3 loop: CASSIAGAGTLGETQYF. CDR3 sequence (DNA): TGTGCCAGCAGCATAGCGGGGGCCGGAACCCTAGGGGAGACCCAGTACTTC.

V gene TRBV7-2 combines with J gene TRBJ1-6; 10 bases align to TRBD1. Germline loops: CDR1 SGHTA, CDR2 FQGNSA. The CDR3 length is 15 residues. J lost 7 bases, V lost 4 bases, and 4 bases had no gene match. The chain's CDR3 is CASSSKGQGNSPLHF. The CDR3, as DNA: TGTGCCAGCAGCTCTAAGGGACAGGGGAATTCACCCCTCCACTTT.

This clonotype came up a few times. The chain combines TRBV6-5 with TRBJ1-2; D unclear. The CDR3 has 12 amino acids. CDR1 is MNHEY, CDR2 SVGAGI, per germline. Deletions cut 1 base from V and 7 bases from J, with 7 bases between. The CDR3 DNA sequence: TGTGCCAGCAGTTACTTGGGGAGTGGCTACACCTTC. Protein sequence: CASSYLGSGYTF.

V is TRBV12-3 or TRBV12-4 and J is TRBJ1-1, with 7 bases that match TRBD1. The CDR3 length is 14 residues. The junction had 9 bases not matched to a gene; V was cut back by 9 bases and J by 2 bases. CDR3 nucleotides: TGTGCCAGTATCTGGGACAGTACAAACACTGAAGCTTTCTTT. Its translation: CASIWDSTNTEAFF.

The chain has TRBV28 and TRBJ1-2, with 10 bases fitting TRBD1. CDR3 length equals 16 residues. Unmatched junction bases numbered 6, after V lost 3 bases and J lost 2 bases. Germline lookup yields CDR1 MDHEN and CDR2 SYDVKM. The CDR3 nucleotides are TGTGCCAGCAGTTTGTCGGGACAGGGGCAAAACTATGGCTACACCTTC. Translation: CASSLSGQGQNYGYTF.